The T cell receptor (beta chain) described here comes from a study of PD-1 blockade in classical Hodgkin lymphoma. Brentuximab vedotin exposure varied, and every patient relapsed after autologous stem cell transplantation. CD4+ T cells were purified from thawed PBMCs by magnetic negative selection. Using immunoSEQ multiplex PCR, the repertoire was profiled, and TCRdb retains in-frame clones only, with some absent. The repertoire holds about 16,000 clones, with around 85% as singletons. Specimen: CD4+ T cells from blood, collected at baseline. This TCR came from a human donor with classical Hodgkin lymphoma.

The chain's CDR3 is CASSPSGGAVSYEQYF. The CDR3 DNA is TGTGCCAGTTCCCCTTCGGGCGGGGCGGTTTCCTACGAGCAGTACTTC. V and J are TRBV18 and TRBJ2-7, with TRBD2 as a possible D gene (6 bases). Germline assignment: CDR1 KGHSH and CDR2 LQKENI. Between the trimmed V and J ends, which lost 9 bases and 1 base, there was a span of 22 bases. The CDR3 covers 16 residues.